The 7 T cell receptor beta chains in this list originate from one sample, sequenced in a study of T cells in Graves' hyperthyroidism and ophthalmopathy. Amplification yielded TCR beta CDR3 regions, with RNA transcripts as the source. The primer set for the first-round RT-PCR of the TCR CDR3 was HTBI. One entry per CDR3 protein results from TCRdb running MiXCR on the multiplex PCR reads. Among approximately 500,000 distinct CDR3 sequences, about 43% were seen once, and the ten largest hold more than 7.5%. Specimen: peripheral blood or thyroid tissue (not recorded which). These receptors were obtained from a woman in her late teens or twenties with Graves' hyperthyroidism.

At least ten counts were recorded for this clonotype. J is TRBJ1-2 and V is TRBV6-1, with unresolved D. The CDR3 runs to 13 residues. Germline V gene data show CDR1 as MNHNS and CDR2 as SASEGT. V lost 2 bases and J lost 1, with 5 bases in between. CDR3 bases: TGTGCCAGCAGTGAAAAGAGTAACTATGGCTACACCTTC. It encodes CASSEKSNYGYTF.

V and J are TRBV10-3 and TRBJ2-7; 12 bases line up with TRBD2. The CDR3 runs to 15 residues. V was pared by 10 bases and J by 6 bases, with 13 bases of the junction left unmatched. From germline, CDR1 is ENHRY and CDR2 SYGVKD. The CDR3 loop reads CATRGTSGRSGEQYF. The CDR3 nucleotides read TGTGCCACCCGGGGTACTAGCGGGAGGTCGGGCGAGCAGTACTTC.

The chain is built from TRBV24-1 and TRBJ2-3; 9 bases agree with TRBD2. The V and J ends lost 3 bases and 2 bases, in that order; junction bases with no gene match: 5. The V gene's germline CDR1 is KGHDR and CDR2 SFDVKD. This CDR3 is 16 amino acids long. CDR3 sequence reads: CATSDPASGNTDTQYF. DNA of the CDR3: TGTGCCACCAGTGATCCGGCTAGCGGGAACACAGATACGCAGTATTTT.

The chain carries TRBV12-3 or TRBV12-4 and TRBJ2-7; 8 nucleotides agree with TRBD2. J was trimmed by 0 bases and V by 4 bases; bases with no gene match: 17. This CDR3 spans 19 amino acids. CDR3 sequence: CASSSRRTSLKNYSYEQYF. For the CDR3, the DNA is TGTGCCAGCAGTTCCCGGAGGACTAGCCTAAAAAATTACTCCTACGAGCAGTACTTC.

Only one count was recorded for this clonotype. A clone one base away is much larger, so this may be a read error. This chain uses TRBV5-4 with TRBJ2-7; TRBD1 agrees at 10 bases. The CDR3 length is 13 residues. Germline V gene data show CDR1 as SGHNT and CDR2 as YYREEE (reference sequence). V trimming: 7 bases; J trimming: 2 bases; junction bases outside the gene matches: 3. DNA for the CDR3: TGTGCCAGCTGGACAGGGGGGCCCTACGAGCAGTACTTC. Translating gives CASWTGGPYEQYF. Using reference TRBV5-4 and TRBJ2-7 for the parts outside the CDR3, the full variable domain is ETGVTQSPTHLIKTRGQQVTLRCSSQSGHNTVSWYQQALGQGPQFIFQYYREEENGRGNFPPRFSGLQFPNYSSELNVNALELDDSALYLCASWTGGPYEQYFGPGTRLTVT.

In its sample, this clonotype was seen once. The chain has TRBV12-3 or TRBV12-4 and TRBJ2-7; possibly TRBD2 for D (6 bases). The germline V and J ends were trimmed by 6 bases and 4 bases, with 16 bases remaining between them. The CDR3 spans 14 residues. CDR3 bases: TGTGCCAGCAGCCCGAGGGGAGGTTTGTACGAGCAGTACTTC. Its translation is CASSPRGGLYEQYF.

This clonotype was seen a handful of times. Given a much more abundant clone one base away, this may be a read error. The chain has TRBV10-3 and TRBJ2-2; possibly TRBD2 for D (5 bases). Germline values: CDR1 ENHRY, CDR2 SYGVKD. The CDR3 length is 15 residues. The CDR3: CAISESESNTGEPFF. DNA for the CDR3: TGTGCCATCAGTGAGTCTGAGTCGAACACCGGGGAGCCGTTTTTT.